This T cell receptor beta chain was captured by sequencing in a study of a mutant IDH1 vaccine in newly diagnosed glioma. The overall study: Treated patients had a mean age of roughly 39 years and a 62.5% male, approximately 38% female split. At week 35 came visit V12, and visit V13 followed at week 47.

About this clone: Its antigen is not identified.

As to time point: week 47, end of study. Vaccination used 300 ug of mutant IDH1 20-mer peptide per dose, with topical imiquimod. Libraries were prepared by immunoSEQ multiplex PCR; TCRdb keeps only in-frame clonotypes and omits some of them. The sample yields around 84,000 clones, approximately 80% seen once. This CDR3 contains 14 residues. CDR1 and CDR2 from the germline V gene are LNHDA and SQIVND (reference sequence). Between the trimmed V and J ends, which lost 3 bases and 2 bases, there was a span of 10 bases. The chain combines TRBV19 with TRBJ2-5, with D possibly called TRBD1 or TRBD2 (6 bases each). This sequence originates from a man aged 40-49 years with glioma. Sequencing used PBMCs, obtained from a glioma patient whose treatment included an IDH1 peptide vaccine. The DNA for the CDR3 is TGTGCCAGTAGTATTCGGGGGCCGCAAGAGACCCAGTACTTC. This codes for CASSIRGPQETQYF.